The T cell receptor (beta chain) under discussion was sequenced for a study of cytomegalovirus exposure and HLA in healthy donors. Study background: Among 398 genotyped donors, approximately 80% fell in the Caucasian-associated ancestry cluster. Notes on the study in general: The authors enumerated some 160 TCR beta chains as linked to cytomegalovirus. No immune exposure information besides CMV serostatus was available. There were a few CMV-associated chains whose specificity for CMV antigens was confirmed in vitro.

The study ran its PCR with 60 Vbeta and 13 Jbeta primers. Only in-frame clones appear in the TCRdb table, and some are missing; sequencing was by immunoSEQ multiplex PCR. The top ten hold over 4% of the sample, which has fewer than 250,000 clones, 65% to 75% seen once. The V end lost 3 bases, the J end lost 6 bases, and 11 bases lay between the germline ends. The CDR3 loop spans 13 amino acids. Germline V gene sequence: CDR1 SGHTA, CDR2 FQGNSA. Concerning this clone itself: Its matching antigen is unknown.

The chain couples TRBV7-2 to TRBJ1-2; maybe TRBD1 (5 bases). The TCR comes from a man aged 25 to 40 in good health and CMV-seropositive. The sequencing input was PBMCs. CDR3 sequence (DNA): TGTGCCAGCAGCTTTATCCAGGGTCATGGCTACACCTTC. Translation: CASSFIQGHGYTF.